The rows below give T cell receptor beta chains drawn from one sample of a study of T cell responses to AZD1222 COVID-19 vaccine. TCRdb's copy holds only in-frame clones and misses some; the assay was immunoSEQ multiplex PCR. The data hold about 130,000 clones, with around 90% observed a single time. The sample was peripheral blood, taken 28 days after the second AZD1222 dose. These receptors all come from an adult who received the AZD1222 COVID-19 vaccine. Each CDR3 is given with its conserved first and last residue. The order of the fields is D gene, clone size, V gene, J gene, CDR3 DNA, CDR3 protein. D genes are given only for firm matches. Rows may omit the clone size; those that give it use once, few, many or a size class.

TRBD1	.	TRBV7-9	TRBJ2-7	TGTGCCAGCAGCCTTCGGACAGGGGGCGAGCAGTACTTC	CASSLRTGGEQYF
.	.	TRBV4-3	TRBJ1-3	TGCGCCAGCAGCCAAGATGGCGGGGGCTCTGGAAACACCATATATTTT	CASSQDGGGSGNTIYF
.	.	TRBV5-1	TRBJ1-1	TGCGCCAGCAGCTCAGGGTCCGGAGGTGAAGCTTTCTTT	CASSSGSGGEAFF
.	many	TRBV28	TRBJ2-1	TGTGCCAGCAGTAGCGTTAGGGGGGATGAGCAGTTCTTC	CASSSVRGDEQFF
.	.	TRBV4-1	TRBJ1-1	TGCGCCAGCAGCCACCGGGGGGCAGGGTACACTGAAGCTTTCTTT	CASSHRGAGYTEAFF
.	.	TRBV7-7	TRBJ1-4	TGTGCCAGCAGCACCGGACCTCAGAGCGAAAAACTGTTTTTT	CASSTGPQSEKLFF
.	.	TRBV27	TRBJ2-5	TGTGCCAGCAGTTTAGCCAGGGAAGAGACCCAGTACTTC	CASSLAREETQYF
.	.	TRBV6-2/TRBV6-3	TRBJ1-2	TGTGCCAGCAGCACGACCATGGCTAACTATGGCTACACCTTC	CASSTTMANYGYTF
TRBD2	.	TRBV30	TRBJ2-1	TGTGCCTGGAGTGTGGGACTAGCGGGGGGCTATGAGCAGTTCTTC	CAWSVGLAGGYEQFF
.	.	TRBV5-1	TRBJ2-2	TGCGCCAGCAGCCCCCAGGGCCCGAACACCGGGGAGCTGTTTTTT	CASSPQGPNTGELFF
.	.	TRBV19	TRBJ1-1	TGTGCCAGTAGTATACTCGGATGGGACACTGAAGCTTTCTTT	CASSILGWDTEAFF
.	.	TRBV4-1	TRBJ2-1	TGCGCCAGCAGCCTTCACCTAAGCTCCTACAATGAGCAGTTCTTC	CASSLHLSSYNEQFF
.	.	TRBV5-1	TRBJ2-7	TGCGCCAGCAGCTGGGCTGGCAGAACCTACGAGCAGTACTTC	CASSWAGRTYEQYF
.	.	TRBV27	TRBJ1-5	TGTGCCAGCAGCTCCGCGGGGGGATTGGTTCAGCCCCAGCATTTT	CASSSAGGLVQPQHF
.	.	TRBV3-1/TRBV3-2	TRBJ1-1	TGTGCCAGCAGCGTTAGTCGGGGTCCTGAAGCTTTCTTT	CASSVSRGPEAFF
TRBD1	once	TRBV2	TRBJ1-5	TGTGCCAGCAGTGAGGACAGGGCGGGCAATCAGCCCCAGCATTTT	CASSEDRAGNQPQHF
TRBD1	.	TRBV2	TRBJ1-1	TGTGCCAGCAGTGAAGCGGTCGGGCAGGGGGCCACTGAAGCTTTCTTT	CASSEAVGQGATEAFF
.	.	TRBV6-1	TRBJ1-3	TGTGCCAGCAGTGAATCGCACGGGCTGGGAAACACCATATATTTT	CASSESHGLGNTIYF
.	.	TRBV27	TRBJ1-1	TGTGCCAGCTCCCACGCCCCGGTACTGAACACTGAAGCTTTCTTT	CASSHAPVLNTEAFF
.	few	TRBV27	TRBJ1-2	TGTGCCAGCAGTCAGGGGTATGGCTACACCTTC	CASSQGYGYTF
.	.	TRBV5-5	TRBJ1-4	TGTGCCAGCAGCCGACAGAGGGGAGTAGGACTGTTTTTT	CASSRQRGVGLFF
.	.	TRBV18	TRBJ2-5	TGTGCCAGCTCACCACAAGGGACCCTCTCCCAAGAGACCCAGTACTTC	CASSPQGTLSQETQYF
TRBD1	few	TRBV9	TRBJ2-5	TGTGCCAGCCCTCCCCAGGGGGCAGTTACGGAGACCCAGTACTTC	CASPPQGAVTETQYF
.	.	TRBV9	TRBJ2-2	TGTGCCAGCAGCCCGACCGACTGGCTCGGGGAGCTGTTTTTT	CASSPTDWLGELFF
.	.	TRBV28	TRBJ1-3	TGTGCCAGCAGTTTAGATAGGGCTGGAAACACCATATATTTT	CASSLDRAGNTIYF
.	.	TRBV7-3	TRBJ2-5	TGTGCCAGCAGCGCTCGATCTGGGGAGGAGACCCAGTACTTC	CASSARSGEETQYF
TRBD1	.	TRBV2	TRBJ2-7	TGTGCCACCGGACAGGGGGCTATCTACGAGCAGTACTTC	CATGQGAIYEQYF
TRBD2	.	TRBV9	TRBJ2-1	TGTGCCAGCAGCGTAGCTAGCGGGACCTACAATGAGCAGTTCTTC	CASSVASGTYNEQFF
.	.	TRBV28	TRBJ2-3	TGTGCCAGCAGATTGGGGGCCGTCACAGATACGCAGTATTTT	CASRLGAVTDTQYF
.	.	TRBV6-6	TRBJ1-4	TGTGCCAGCAGTTCGTGGACAGTGAATGAAAAACTGTTTTTT	CASSSWTVNEKLFF
TRBD1	.	TRBV6-1	TRBJ2-7	TGTGCCAGCAGTGAAAATAGGGACAGGGGGATCCACGAGCAGTACTTC	CASSENRDRGIHEQYF
.	.	TRBV2	TRBJ1-5	TGTGCCAGCACCCTATGGGGAGACCACAATCAGCCCCAGCATTTT	CASTLWGDHNQPQHF
.	.	TRBV27	TRBJ1-1	TGTGCCAGCAGTTTATCGTATTGGGGAGTGAACACTGAAGCTTTCTTT	CASSLSYWGVNTEAFF
.	.	TRBV10-3	TRBJ1-1	TGTGCCATCAGTGAAGGGGGGTCGAACACTGAAGCTTTCTTT	CAISEGGSNTEAFF
.	.	TRBV7-8	TRBJ1-1	TGTGCCAGCAGCCTCGGGACTCCGAACACTGAAGCTTTCTTT	CASSLGTPNTEAFF
.	.	TRBV9	TRBJ1-2	TGTGCCTCGGGGGGACAAGAGGGGTACTATGGCTACACCTTC	CASGGQEGYYGYTF
.	once	TRBV19	TRBJ1-3	TGTGCCAGTGGGTTGGCGGGAATTAGAAACACCATATATTTT	CASGLAGIRNTIYF
TRBD2	.	TRBV29-1	TRBJ2-5	TGCAGCGTTGAAGATTCAGAACCGGGACTAGGTGGGGGAGAGACCCAGTACTTC	CSVEDSEPGLGGGETQYF
TRBD1	.	TRBV18	TRBJ2-7	TGTGCCAGCTCACCACCGGGACAGGGGGCGGGTGAGCAGTACTTC	CASSPPGQGAGEQYF
.	once	TRBV2	TRBJ1-5	TGTGCCAGCAGTGCCAGGCTATCCATTAGCAATCAGCCCCAGCATTTT	CASSARLSISNQPQHF
TRBD1	once	TRBV6-5	TRBJ2-7	TGTGCCAGCAGTTCCCCCGGGACAGGGGTTTCCTACGAGCAGTACTTC	CASSSPGTGVSYEQYF
TRBD2	.	TRBV5-4	TRBJ2-7	TGTGCCAGCAGTCGGACTAGCGGGAACCACTACGAGCAGTACTTC	CASSRTSGNHYEQYF
TRBD1	.	TRBV6-5	TRBJ2-5	TGTGCCAGCAGTCCCGGGACAGGGAGGGAGACCCAGTACTTC	CASSPGTGRETQYF
.	.	TRBV3-1/TRBV3-2	TRBJ2-1	TGTGCCAGCAGCCCGACAGGTTTGAATGAGCAGTTCTTC	CASSPTGLNEQFF
.	.	TRBV7-8	TRBJ1-2	TGTGCCAGCAGCTTACAGGCAGATCCCAACTATGGCTACACCTTC	CASSLQADPNYGYTF
.	.	TRBV5-1	TRBJ2-7	TGCGCCAGCAGCTTGGGACGTCTCCAAGGGAGTTACGAGCAGTACTTC	CASSLGRLQGSYEQYF
.	once	TRBV6-5	TRBJ2-5	TGTGCCAGCAGTTTCTCTTCTGAACGGACCCAGTACTTC	CASSFSSERTQYF
.	.	TRBV6-2/TRBV6-3	TRBJ1-2	TGTGCCAGCAGTTACGGTAGTACCGCCGCCTATGGCTACACCTTC	CASSYGSTAAYGYTF
TRBD1	.	TRBV27	TRBJ2-1	TGTGCCAGCAGTCACGACAGGGGATACAATGAGCAGTTCTTC	CASSHDRGYNEQFF
.	.	TRBV5-4	TRBJ1-2	TGTGCCAGCAGCCAGGGGCAGGCGACGAACTATGGCTACACCTTC	CASSQGQATNYGYTF
TRBD2	.	TRBV14	TRBJ2-1	TGTGCCAGCAGCCCTAGACTAGCGCATTACAATGAGCAGTTCTTC	CASSPRLAHYNEQFF
.	.	TRBV5-1	TRBJ1-2	TGCGCCAGCAGCTTAAGGGGCTATGGCTACACCTTC	CASSLRGYGYTF